These T cell receptor beta chains were read from a single sample in a study of T-cell reconstitution after alpha-beta-depleted transplantation in children. TCRdb called the PCR reads again in MiXCR, with one record for every CDR3 protein. Of approximately 230,000 distinct CDR3 sequences in the sample, roughly 26% were seen once. The sample consisted of PBMCs, taken before TCRalphabeta/CD19-depleted stem cell transplant. These receptors were obtained from a girl aged 2 to 9 with Fanconi anemia, due to receive a stem cell transplant. The CDR3 runs from the conserved cysteine through the conserved F or W. A D gene is named only where the DNA matches it firmly. The size entry is marked missing in some rows and otherwise reads once, few, many or a size class.

clone size	CDR3 length	V gene	D gene	J gene	CDR3 DNA	CDR3 protein
many	14	TRBV6-5	.	TRBJ1-1	TGTGCCAGCAGTTACGTACAAATGAACACTGAAGCTTTCTTT	CASSYVQMNTEAFF
.	14	TRBV28	.	TRBJ2-2	TGTGCCAGCAGTTTTGCCGGATTCACCGGGGAGCTGTTTTTT	CASSFAGFTGELFF
few	15	TRBV7-2	.	TRBJ2-7	TGTGCCAGCAGCCCAGAGGGGATCTCAGCCTACGAGCAGTACTTC	CASSPEGISAYEQYF
few	14	TRBV5-1	.	TRBJ1-1	TGCGCCAGCAGCTTGGGGTCAGGTGGTTATGAAGCTTTCTTT	CASSLGSGGYEAFF
.	16	TRBV23-1	.	TRBJ1-5	TGCGCCAGCAGTCAATCGTTGCTAAAACGGGAGCAGCCCCAGCATTTT	CASSQSLLKREQPQHF
.	15	TRBV20-1	.	TRBJ2-1	TGCAGTGCTAGATCTGCTAGCAGGTGGGTCAATGAGCAGTTCTTC	CSARSASRWVNEQFF
.	16	TRBV20-1	TRBD2	TRBJ2-1	TGCAGTGCTAGAGGGGAGGGTTCCGTATCCTACAATGAGCAGTTCTTC	CSARGEGSVSYNEQFF
many	16	TRBV7-3	TRBD2	TRBJ2-1	TGTGCCAGCAGCTTATTGGCTAGCGGGCCTTACAATGAGCAGTTCTTC	CASSLLASGPYNEQFF
few	13	TRBV6-1	.	TRBJ2-1	TGTGCCAGCAGTCGTGCAGGCCTTAATGAGCAGTTCTTC	CASSRAGLNEQFF
many	13	TRBV20-1	.	TRBJ2-5	TGCAGTGCTCGTCGGGTCAACCAAGAGACCCAGTACTTC	CSARRVNQETQYF
.	13	TRBV29-1	.	TRBJ2-7	TGCAGCGTTGACTTCAGTGGGACCTACGAGCAGTACTTC	CSVDFSGTYEQYF
many	12	TRBV20-1	.	TRBJ2-7	TGCAGTGCTCAAGCAGGGGCGGGGGAGCAGTACTTC	CSAQAGAGEQYF
many	18	TRBV15	TRBD2	TRBJ2-7	TGTGCCACCAGCAGAAGTAGGACTAGCGGACCTAGAAGCTACGAGCAGTACTTC	CATSRSRTSGPRSYEQYF
few	14	TRBV6-2/TRBV6-3	.	TRBJ2-1	TGTGCCAGCAGTTACTCCCAGGACTACTTTGAGCAGTTCTTC	CASSYSQDYFEQFF
many	19	TRBV11-2	TRBD2	TRBJ2-3	TGTGCCAGCAGCTGGCCCACGACTAGCGGGGGGGCAAGCACAGATACGCAGTATTTT	CASSWPTTSGGASTDTQYF
few	15	TRBV5-1	TRBD1	TRBJ2-5	TGCGCCAGCAGCTTAACCGGGACAGATCAAGAGACCCAGTACTTC	CASSLTGTDQETQYF
.	15	TRBV28	TRBD2	TRBJ2-3	TGTGCCAGCAGTTTAAGCGGGAGGGGAGCAGATACGCAGTATTTT	CASSLSGRGADTQYF